Presented here are 7 T cell receptor beta chains from one specimen sequenced in a study of T-cell reconstitution after alpha-beta-depleted transplantation in children. Unique molecular identifiers were incorporated when the TCRbeta library was constructed. Each CDR3 protein gets one entry after TCRdb re-called the PCR reads with MiXCR. The repertoire consists of hundreds of thousands of distinct CDR3 sequences, with roughly a quarter occurring once and the leading ten covering about 2.8%. Material: PBMCs, obtained before TCRalphabeta/CD19-depleted stem cell transplant. The receptor source for this set is a girl aged 2-10 years with Fanconi anemia, due to receive a stem cell transplant.

This clonotype was counted between two and nine times. The chain carries TRBV12-3 or TRBV12-4 and TRBJ2-7; 8 nucleotides agree with TRBD1. The J segment lost 0 bases and the V segment lost 0 bases, leaving 4 bases of the junction unmatched. The CDR3 runs 16 residues. The CDR3 protein is CASSLAPGQASYEQYF. CDR3 DNA: TGTGCCAGCAGTTTAGCTCCGGGACAGGCCTCCTACGAGCAGTACTTC.

V is TRBV11-3 and J is TRBJ2-1; 9 bases map to TRBD2. This CDR3 spans 14 amino acids. The germline gives CDR1 SGHNT, CDR2 YENEEA. The J segment lost 10 bases and the V segment lost 1 base, leaving 5 bases of the junction unmatched. The CDR3, as DNA: TGTGCCAGCAGCTTAGTAGCGGGAGCTTCCGAGCAGTTCTTC. Translation: CASSLVAGASEQFF.

In its sample, this clonotype was seen many times. This chain uses TRBV7-2 with TRBJ2-1; weak D call: TRBD1 (6 bases). This CDR3 is built from 12 residues. V dropped 5 bases and J dropped 8 bases, with 10 bases sitting between them. Germline values: CDR1 SGHTA, CDR2 FQGNSA. In nucleotides, the CDR3 is TGTGCCAGCAGCGGGGGCGCGCATGAGCAGTTCTTC. Translating gives CASSGGAHEQFF.

In this sample, this clonotype turned up many times. CDR3 sequence reads: CASGWGAGGYTF. The CDR3 DNA sequence: TGTGCCAGCGGTTGGGGGGCGGGTGGCTACACCTTC. The chain recombines TRBV6-6 with TRBJ1-2; a weak D match, TRBD1 (6 bases). CDR3 size: 12 residues. V lost 8 bases, J lost 7 bases, and 14 bases lay in between. Germline lookup yields CDR1 MNHNY and CDR2 SVGAGI (reference sequence).

The J gene is TRBJ2-7, the V gene TRBV6-2 or TRBV6-3; 9 bases agree with TRBD2. Germline V gene lookup returns CDR1 MNHEY and CDR2 SVGEGT. V shed 8 bases, J shed 12 bases, and the junction held 14 bases outside the gene matches. The CDR3 totals 13 residues. CDR3 DNA sequence: TGTGCCAGCCGTTCTAGCGGGGATCCCTCCGGGTACTTC. Its translation: CASRSSGDPSGYF.

J is TRBJ1-1 and V is TRBV20-1; D gene uncertain. This CDR3 spans 12 amino acids. V lost 6 bases and J 1 base, leaving 9 bases between the germline ends. Per the germline V gene, CDR1 is DFQATT and CDR2 is SNEGSKA (reference sequence). In DNA, the CDR3 is TGCAGTGCCCCGGACCAGAACACTGAAGCTTTCTTT. Protein: CSAPDQNTEAFF.

Comments on this clonotype: At one end, the junction sequence differs from germline, possibly due to a read error. V usage is TRBV25-1 and J usage is TRBJ2-7, with 7 bases lining up with TRBD1. The CDR3 is made up of 14 amino acids. CDR1 and CDR2 (germline): MGHDK, SYGVNS. The CDR3 here is CATSDGDSSYEQYF. In nucleotides, the CDR3 is TGTGCCACCAGTGACGGGGACAGCTCCTACGAGCAGTACTTC.